Here is one T cell receptor beta chain with its context. Under the authors' procedure: Filtering of immunoSEQ junctional sequences could not match full-length read filtering. Generated by immunoSEQ multiplex PCR, the TCRdb table keeps only in-frame clones and is missing some. V and J calls and clone size follow that table, whereas D and trimming were derived from the DNA. This table has some 2,500,000 clones, roughly 93% appearing once. This CDR3 region has 15 residues. With 2 bases removed from V and 2 bases from J, the gap between germline ends came to 11 bases. CDR1 is SGHNT and CDR2 is YYREEE in the germline V gene (reference sequence). Among the donors, all were Caucasian adults who lived in Nashville, Tennessee. This entry comes from a study of shared clonotypes between healthy human individuals.

The clonotype originates from a man aged 18 to 29 in good health. Some clones in this sample may be carry-over from other donors' samples. Specimen: naive CD4+ T cells from PBMCs. The sample's subset: CD45RA+ positively selected. The rearrangement uses TRBV5-4 and TRBJ1-3; tentatively, D is TRBD1 (6 bases). CDR3 sequence: CASSFPTGTGNTIYF. The CDR3 region has the DNA TGTGCCAGCAGCTTTCCTACAGGGACTGGAAACACCATATATTTT.